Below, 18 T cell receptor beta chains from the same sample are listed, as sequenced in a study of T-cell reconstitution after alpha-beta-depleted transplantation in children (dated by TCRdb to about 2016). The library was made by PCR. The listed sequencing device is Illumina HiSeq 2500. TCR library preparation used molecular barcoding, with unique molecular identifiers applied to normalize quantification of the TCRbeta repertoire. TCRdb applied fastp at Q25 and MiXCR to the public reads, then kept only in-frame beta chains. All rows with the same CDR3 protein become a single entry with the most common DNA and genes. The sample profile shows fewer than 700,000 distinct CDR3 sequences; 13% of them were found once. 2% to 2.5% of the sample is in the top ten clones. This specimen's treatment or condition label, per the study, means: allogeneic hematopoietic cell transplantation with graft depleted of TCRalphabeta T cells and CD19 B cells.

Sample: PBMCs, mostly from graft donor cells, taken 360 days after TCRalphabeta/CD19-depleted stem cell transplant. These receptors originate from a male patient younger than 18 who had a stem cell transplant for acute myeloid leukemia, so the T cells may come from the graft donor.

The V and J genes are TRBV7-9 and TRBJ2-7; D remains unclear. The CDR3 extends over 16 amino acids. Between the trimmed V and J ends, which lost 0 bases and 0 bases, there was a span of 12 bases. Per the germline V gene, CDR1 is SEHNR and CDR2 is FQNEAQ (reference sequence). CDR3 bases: TGTGCCAGCAGCTTAGCGTCGCGGACGAGCTCCTACGAGCAGTACTTC. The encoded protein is CASSLASRTSSYEQYF.

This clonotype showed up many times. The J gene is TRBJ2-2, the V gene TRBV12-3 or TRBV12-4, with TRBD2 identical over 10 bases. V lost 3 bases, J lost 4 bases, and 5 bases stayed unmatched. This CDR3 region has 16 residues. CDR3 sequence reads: CASSFQAGGITGELFF. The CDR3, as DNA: TGTGCCAGCAGTTTTCAAGCGGGAGGGATCACCGGGGAGCTGTTTTTT.

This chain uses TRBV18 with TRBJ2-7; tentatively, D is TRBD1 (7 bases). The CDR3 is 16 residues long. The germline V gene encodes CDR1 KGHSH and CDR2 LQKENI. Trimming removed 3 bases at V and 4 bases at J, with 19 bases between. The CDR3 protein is CASSPVLGGAGYEQYF. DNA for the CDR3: TGTGCCAGCTCACCGGTCTTAGGGGGCGCGGGGTACGAGCAGTACTTC.

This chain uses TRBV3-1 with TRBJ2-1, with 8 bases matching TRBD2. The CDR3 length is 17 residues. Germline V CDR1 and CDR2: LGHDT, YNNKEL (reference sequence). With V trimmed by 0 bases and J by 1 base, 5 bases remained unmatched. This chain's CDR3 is CASSQELAGGSYNEQFF. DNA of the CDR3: TGTGCCAGCAGCCAAGAGCTGGCGGGAGGATCCTACAATGAGCAGTTCTTC.

CDR3 nucleotides: TGTGCCAGCAGCTTTAGGGTTGGTGAGCAGTACTTC. It yields the protein CASSFRVGEQYF. The V gene is TRBV7-2, the J gene TRBJ2-7; D is unresolved. Germline CDR1 and CDR2: SGHTA and FQGNSA. Trimming took 3 bases from V and 7 from J, leaving 10 bases between them. This CDR3 contains 12 residues.

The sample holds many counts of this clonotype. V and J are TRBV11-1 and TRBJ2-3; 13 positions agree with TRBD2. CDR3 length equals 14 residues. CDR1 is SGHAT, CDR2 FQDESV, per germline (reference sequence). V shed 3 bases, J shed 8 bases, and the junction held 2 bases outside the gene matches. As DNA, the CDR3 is TGTGCCAGCAGCTTGGGGACTAGCGGGATTACGCAGTATTTT. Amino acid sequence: CASSLGTSGITQYF.

CDR3 sequence (DNA): TGTGCCAGTAGACCTAGCGGGACCTACAATGAGCAGTTCTTC. It specifies CASRPSGTYNEQFF. The V and J genes are TRBV19 and TRBJ2-1, with 9 bases matching TRBD2. The CDR3 extends over 14 amino acids. Losses at the gene ends were 6 bases for V and 2 bases for J; bases not matched to a gene: 2. Germline V gives CDR1 LNHDA, CDR2 SQIVND (reference sequence). Variable domain in full (rest from reference TRBV19 and TRBJ2-1): DGGITQSPKYLFRKEGQNVTLSCEQNLNHDAMYWYRQDPGQGLRLIYYSQIVNDFQKGDIAEGYSVSREKKESFPLTVTSAQKNPTAFYLCASRPSGTYNEQFFGPGTRLTVL.

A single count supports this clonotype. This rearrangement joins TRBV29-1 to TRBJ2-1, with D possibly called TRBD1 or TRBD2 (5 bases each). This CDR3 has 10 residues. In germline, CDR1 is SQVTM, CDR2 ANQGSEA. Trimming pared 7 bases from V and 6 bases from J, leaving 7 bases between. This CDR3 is CSGDRNEQFF. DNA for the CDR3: TGCAGCGGGGACCGCAATGAGCAGTTCTTC.

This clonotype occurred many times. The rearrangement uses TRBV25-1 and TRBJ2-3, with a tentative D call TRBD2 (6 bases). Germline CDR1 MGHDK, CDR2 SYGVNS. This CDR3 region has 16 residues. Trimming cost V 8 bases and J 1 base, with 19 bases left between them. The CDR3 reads CASRDFEPFCTDTQYF. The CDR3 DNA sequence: TGTGCCAGCCGGGACTTCGAACCTTTTTGCACAGATACGCAGTATTTT.

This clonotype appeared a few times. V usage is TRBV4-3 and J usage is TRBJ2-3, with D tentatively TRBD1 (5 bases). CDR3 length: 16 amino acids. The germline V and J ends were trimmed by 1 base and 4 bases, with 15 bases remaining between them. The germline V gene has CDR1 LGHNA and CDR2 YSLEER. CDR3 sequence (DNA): TGCGCCAGCAGCCAAGGGTCGGCAGGGCGTGCAGATACGCAGTATTTT. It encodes CASSQGSAGRADTQYF.

The CDR3 reads CSANSPGQTFFGTEAFF. CDR3 in DNA: TGCAGTGCCAATAGCCCGGGACAGACGTTTTTCGGCACTGAAGCTTTCTTT. V gene TRBV20-1 combines with J gene TRBJ1-1; 7 positions agree with TRBD1. CDR3 size: 17 residues. The V gene's germline CDR1 is DFQATT and CDR2 SNEGSKA (reference sequence). The V gene end was trimmed by 6 bases and the J gene end by 4 bases; junction bases not matched to a gene: 20.

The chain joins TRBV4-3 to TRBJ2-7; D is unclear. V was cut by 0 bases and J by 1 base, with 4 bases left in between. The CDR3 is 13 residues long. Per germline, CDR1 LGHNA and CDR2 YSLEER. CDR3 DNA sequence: TGCGCCAGCAGCCAAGAACTGTCCTACGAGCAGTACTTC. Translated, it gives CASSQELSYEQYF.

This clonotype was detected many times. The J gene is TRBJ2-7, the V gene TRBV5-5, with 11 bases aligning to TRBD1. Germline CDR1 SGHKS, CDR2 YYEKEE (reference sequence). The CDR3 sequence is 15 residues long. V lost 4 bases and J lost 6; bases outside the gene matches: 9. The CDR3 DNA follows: TGTGCCAGCAGCCCGGCCGGGACAGGGGGGTCCGAGCAGTACTTC. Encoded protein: CASSPAGTGGSEQYF. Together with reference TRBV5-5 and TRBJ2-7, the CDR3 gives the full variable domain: DAGVTQSPTHLIKTRGQQVTLRCSPISGHKSVSWYQQVLGQGPQFIFQYYEKEERGRGNFPDRFSARQFPNYSSELNVNALLLGDSALYLCASSPAGTGGSEQYFGPGTRLTVT.

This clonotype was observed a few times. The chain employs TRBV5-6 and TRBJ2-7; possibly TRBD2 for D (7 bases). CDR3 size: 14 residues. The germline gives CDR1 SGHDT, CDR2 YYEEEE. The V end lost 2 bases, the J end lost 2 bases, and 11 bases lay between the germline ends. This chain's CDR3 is CASSFRGAAYEQYF. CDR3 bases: TGTGCCAGCAGCTTCCGGGGGGCCGCCTACGAGCAGTACTTC.

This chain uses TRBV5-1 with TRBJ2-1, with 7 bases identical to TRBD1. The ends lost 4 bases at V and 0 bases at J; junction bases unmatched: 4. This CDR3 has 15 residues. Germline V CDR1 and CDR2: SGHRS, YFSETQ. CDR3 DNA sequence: TGCGCCAGCAGCCCACGGACAGGCTCCTACAATGAGCAGTTCTTC. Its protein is CASSPRTGSYNEQFF.

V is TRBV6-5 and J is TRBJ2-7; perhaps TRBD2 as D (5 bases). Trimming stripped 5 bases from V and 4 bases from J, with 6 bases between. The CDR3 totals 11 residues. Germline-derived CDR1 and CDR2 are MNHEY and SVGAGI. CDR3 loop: CASSREYEQYF. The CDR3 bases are TGTGCCAGCAGTCGGGAATACGAGCAGTACTTC.

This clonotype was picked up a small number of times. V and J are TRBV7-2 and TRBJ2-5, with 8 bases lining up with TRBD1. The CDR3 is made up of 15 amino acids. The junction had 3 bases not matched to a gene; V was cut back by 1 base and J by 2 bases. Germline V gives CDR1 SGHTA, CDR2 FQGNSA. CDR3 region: CASSLEYRGQETQYF. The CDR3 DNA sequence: TGTGCCAGCAGCTTAGAATACAGGGGGCAAGAGACCCAGTACTTC.

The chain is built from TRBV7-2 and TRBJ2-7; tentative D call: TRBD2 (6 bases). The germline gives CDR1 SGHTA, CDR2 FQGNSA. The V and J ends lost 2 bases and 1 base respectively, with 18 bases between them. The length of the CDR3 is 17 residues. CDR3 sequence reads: CASSLWGGGTPSYEQYF. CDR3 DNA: TGTGCCAGCAGCTTATGGGGCGGAGGGACTCCGTCCTACGAGCAGTACTTC.